These 23 T cell receptor beta chains were sequenced from one sample in a study of T cells expressing NK-cell markers. After re-calling the 5' RACE reads, TCRdb lists one entry per CDR3 protein, DNA absent. The table lists a few hundred thousand distinct CDR3 sequences. The sequencing input was blood T cells: a sorted CD56 or NKG2C T cell subset, CD4+ or CD8+ T cells, or bulk PBMC T cells (not recorded which). The receptor set was obtained from a man aged 18 to 30 in good health.

V and J are TRBV6-2 or TRBV6-3 and TRBJ2-2; lacking DNA, the TRBD2 call made by TCRdb goes unchecked. This CDR3 has 17 residues. CDR1 is MNHEY, CDR2 SVGEGT, per germline. The chain's CDR3 is CASSYPTSGRNTGELFF.

V gene TRBV7-2 combines with J gene TRBJ2-5; TCRdb's D call, TRBD2, is unchecked because there is no DNA. There are 16 residues in the CDR3. The germline gives CDR1 SGHTA, CDR2 FQGNSA. The CDR3 loop reads CASSLGIAVYQETQYF.

Here the CDR3 reads CSARVNYGDNQPQHF. The chain combines TRBV20-1 with TRBJ1-5. The CDR3 is 15 amino acids. Germline assignment: CDR1 DFQATT and CDR2 SNEGSKA (reference sequence).

This chain uses TRBV20-1 with TRBJ2-2; checking the TCRdb D call of TRBD2 is not possible without DNA. The CDR3 spans 16 residues. The V gene's germline CDR1 is DFQATT and CDR2 SNEGSKA (reference sequence). The CDR3 here is CSALEASRSFTGELFF.

This chain connects TRBV3-1 to TRBJ1-3; the D call of TRBD1 rests on TCRdb alone, since no DNA is present to check it. Per germline, CDR1 LGHDT and CDR2 YNNKEL (reference sequence). This CDR3 region has 15 residues. The CDR3 sequence: CASSKQGSSGNTIYF.

This sequence joins TRBV3-1 and TRBJ2-7; TCRdb's D gene call, TRBD1, goes unchecked for lack of DNA. Germline V gene lookup returns CDR1 LGHDT and CDR2 YNNKEL (reference sequence). This CDR3 is 14 amino acids long. CDR3 residues: CASRLSVLPGEQYF.

The chain couples TRBV4-1 to TRBJ1-1. This CDR3 has 16 amino acids. Germline V gene sequence: CDR1 MGHRA, CDR2 YSYEKL. The CDR3 region is CASSHARAGSLPEAFF.

This sequence joins TRBV20-1 and TRBJ1-5; TCRdb proposes TRBD1, but this gene call is untestable without DNA. Germline assignment: CDR1 DFQATT and CDR2 SNEGSKA (reference sequence). The CDR3 is made up of 17 amino acids. The CDR3 sequence is CSARAHSGTEGSQPQHF.

The rearrangement links TRBV28 to TRBJ2-1; TCRdb outputs TRBD2, but without DNA this stays unchecked. The CDR3 runs 17 residues. Germline V gene sequence: CDR1 MDHEN, CDR2 SYDVKM. The CDR3 is CASSYPSGYPPYNEQFF.

The V and J genes are TRBV15 and TRBJ2-2; as DNA is missing, the TRBD1 call by TCRdb cannot be tested. This CDR3 is 15 amino acids long. CDR1 and CDR2 (germline): LNHNV, YYDKDF (reference sequence). The CDR3 loop reads CATSRAPGHTGELFF.

The chain recombines TRBV29-1 with TRBJ1-4; without DNA, the TCRdb call of TRBD1 cannot be checked. The CDR3 runs to 12 residues. The germline V gene encodes CDR1 SQVTM and CDR2 ANQGSEA. Here the CDR3 reads CSVGDAGFHLFF.

The chain links TRBV29-1 to TRBJ2-5; the D gene TCRdb calls, TRBD1, cannot be checked with no DNA. The CDR3 loop spans 15 amino acids. Germline assignment: CDR1 SQVTM and CDR2 ANQGSEA. The CDR3 loop is CSVAPDSIRGETQYF.

The chain combines TRBV20-1 with TRBJ2-4. Germline V gene lookup returns CDR1 DFQATT and CDR2 SNEGSKA (reference sequence). The CDR3 has 15 residues. The CDR3 reads CSASPVSRAKNIQYF.

The chain uses TRBV6-5 and TRBJ1-6; TCRdb proposes TRBD1, but this gene call is untestable without DNA. The CDR3 is 19 residues long. Germline V gene lookup returns CDR1 MNHEY and CDR2 SVGAGI. The CDR3 protein is CASSYSIPHRGLNNSPLHF.

The chain recombines TRBV7-9 with TRBJ2-7; TCRdb returns TRBD2, unconfirmable since there is no DNA. There are 12 residues in the CDR3. The V gene's germline CDR1 is SEHNR and CDR2 FQNEAQ (reference sequence). CDR3 amino acids: CASSFPGGGWYF.

The J gene is TRBJ1-2, the V gene TRBV12-3 or TRBV12-4; there is no DNA to check the TCRdb D call of TRBD1. This CDR3 region has 15 residues. This chain's CDR3 is CASSLRTVPLYGYTF.

The chain couples TRBV12-3 or TRBV12-4 to TRBJ2-4; the D gene TCRdb calls, TRBD1, cannot be checked with no DNA. The length of the CDR3 is 17 residues. The chain's CDR3 is CASSYIGGDRVQNIQYF.

V is TRBV28 and J is TRBJ2-1; as DNA is missing, the TRBD1 call by TCRdb cannot be tested. Germline CDR1 MDHEN, CDR2 SYDVKM. CDR3 size: 14 residues. The CDR3 loop is CASRPRDSYNEQFF.

The CDR3 sequence is CSGGTDTGELFF. This chain uses TRBV29-1 with TRBJ2-2; the TRBD1 assignment by TCRdb is unverifiable without DNA. Per the germline V gene, CDR1 is SQVTM and CDR2 is ANQGSEA. The length of the CDR3 is 12 residues.

The genes are TRBV11-2 and TRBJ2-5. In germline, CDR1 is SGHAT, CDR2 FQNNGV. CDR3 length: 14 amino acids. This CDR3 reads CASSPNMARETQYF.

V usage is TRBV7-8 and J usage is TRBJ2-3; the D gene TCRdb calls, TRBD2, cannot be checked with no DNA. Germline V gives CDR1 SGHVS, CDR2 FQNEAQ. This CDR3 contains 20 residues. CDR3 sequence reads: CASSFEWEREDFSMADTQYF.

The chain combines TRBV6-4 with TRBJ2-1. Germline values: CDR1 MRHNA, CDR2 SNTAGT. CDR3 size: 15 residues. The chain's CDR3 is CASSDGLSPLNEQFF.

The rearrangement uses TRBV11-1 and TRBJ2-3; TCRdb's D call, TRBD2, is unchecked because there is no DNA. The CDR3 is 19 residues long. CDR1 is SGHAT, CDR2 FQDESV, per germline (reference sequence). CDR3 amino acids: CASSLYRLAGGLGTDTQYF.